This TCR beta chain was identified in a study of T cell repertoires in cytomegalovirus infection. Study summary: CMV epitopes, recently identified HLA-C-restricted and well-studied HLA-B-restricted, were used. CMV infection together with matching HLA type was indicated by public TCR beta signatures. Findings and caveats of the study: Summed public TCR beta family frequency identified CMV carriers bearing the relevant HLA. The ex vivo response was dominated by HLA-C-restricted CMV-specific TCR beta clonotypes.

In its sample, this clonotype was seen a few times. Its antigen remains unidentified. From the reads, TCRdb called clonotypes with MiXCR, one entry per CDR3 protein. Of some 900,000 distinct CDR3 sequences listed, around a third are singletons. This CDR3 is built from 13 residues. Trimming removed 6 bases from V and 1 base from J, with 9 bases in between. Germline V CDR1 and CDR2: SEHNR, FQNEAQ (reference sequence). This TCR was sampled from a human donor in good health (CMV status not recorded). Some clones in this sample may be carry-over from other donors' samples. The sample consisted of cultured CD8+ T cells from PBMCs, taken from culture after CMV antigen stimulation. The chain has TRBV7-9 and TRBJ2-5, with D perhaps TRBD1 or TRBD2 (5 bases each). CDR3: CASRGTTQETQYF. The CDR3 DNA reads as TGTGCCAGCAGAGGGACCACCCAAGAGACCCAGTACTTC.